Below, 22 T cell receptor beta chains from the same sample are listed, as sequenced in a study of CD8+ T cells in alopecia areata. Extraction and reverse transcription of RNA yielded cDNA as the sequencing template. Only in-frame clones appear in the TCRdb table, and some are missing; sequencing was by immunoSEQ multiplex PCR. The sample consists of around 160,000 clones, over 45% of them appearing once. Sequencing was performed on CD4+ T cells sorted from blood. These receptors all come from a human donor with alopecia areata.

The chain recombines TRBV2 with TRBJ1-1; tentatively, D is TRBD1 (6 bases). The CDR3 consists of 12 residues. Trimming took 11 bases from V and 0 from J, leaving 10 bases between them. Germline V gene sequence: CDR1 SNHLY, CDR2 FYNNEI. This chain's CDR3 is CACQGMNTEAFF. CDR3 nucleotide sequence: TGTGCCTGTCAGGGGATGAACACTGAAGCTTTCTTT.

The chain joins TRBV4-2 to TRBJ1-4; D remains unclear. The CDR3 covers 13 residues. Per the germline V gene, CDR1 is LGHNA and CDR2 is YNFKEQ. V lost 4 bases and J 0 bases, leaving 3 bases between the germline ends. The DNA of the CDR3 is TGTGCCAGCAGCCGGGCAACTAATGAAAAACTGTTTTTT. Amino acid sequence: CASSRATNEKLFF.

This chain links TRBV11-1 with TRBJ2-7; possibly TRBD1 for D (6 bases). CDR3 length: 14 amino acids. Trimming shortened V by 5 bases and J by 6 bases, and 17 bases separated the two germline ends. CDR1 SGHAT and CDR2 FQDESV come from the germline V gene (reference sequence). The CDR3 nucleotides are TGTGCCAGCAGCCTACAGGGTGGGGTCGCCGAGCAGTACTTC. Protein sequence: CASSLQGGVAEQYF.

The chain links TRBV14 to TRBJ2-7, with 10 bases fitting TRBD1. The CDR3 spans 14 residues. CDR1 is SGHDN, CDR2 FVKESK, per germline. With 6 bases clipped from V and 3 bases from J, the junction kept 5 bases outside the gene matches. The CDR3 region has the DNA TGTGCCAGCAGTTCCGGGACAGGGGTCTACGAGCAGTACTTC. It translates to CASSSGTGVYEQYF. The whole variable domain, filled in from reference TRBV14 and TRBJ2-7, reads EAGVTQFPSHSVIEKGQTVTLRCDPISGHDNLYWYRRVMGKEIKFLLHFVKESKQDESGMPNNRFLAERTGGTYSTLKVQPAELEDSGVYFCASSSGTGVYEQYFGPGTRLTVT.

The gene calls are TRBV5-1 and TRBJ1-1; D unresolved. CDR1 is SGHRS and CDR2 is YFSETQ in the germline V gene. The V end lost 0 bases, the J end lost 4 bases, and 13 bases lay between the germline ends. This CDR3 is built from 15 residues. The CDR3 loop reads CASSLDMRVVTEAFF. The CDR3 region has the DNA TGCGCCAGCAGCTTGGACATGAGGGTAGTCACTGAAGCTTTCTTT.

J is TRBJ1-2 and V is TRBV5-1, with D perhaps TRBD1 (5 bases). The germline V and J ends were trimmed by 3 bases and 2 bases, with 11 bases remaining between them. The CDR3 is 14 amino acids. In germline, CDR1 is SGHRS, CDR2 YFSETQ. The CDR3 region is CASSSGLSNYGYTF. CDR3 coding DNA: TGCGCCAGCAGCTCGGGACTTTCGAACTATGGCTACACCTTC.

The V gene is TRBV7-3, the J gene TRBJ2-2; 8 nucleotides agree with TRBD1. The CDR3 sequence is 14 residues long. The junction had 0 bases not matched to a gene; V was cut back by 3 bases and J by 3 bases. Per the germline V gene, CDR1 is SGHTA and CDR2 is FQGTGA. CDR3 DNA: TGTGCCAGCAGCTTGACAGGGGACACCGGGGAGCTGTTTTTT. As protein: CASSLTGDTGELFF.

The chain uses TRBV7-9 and TRBJ2-1; maybe TRBD2 (5 bases). Germline V gene lookup returns CDR1 SEHNR and CDR2 FQNEAQ (reference sequence). The CDR3 totals 15 residues. Trimming shortened V by 3 bases and J by 8 bases, and 17 bases separated the two germline ends. CDR3: CASSFSGLVGYEQFF. CDR3 DNA: TGTGCCAGCAGCTTCTCCGGACTCGTGGGCTATGAGCAGTTCTTC.

This chain links TRBV7-8 with TRBJ2-1; TRBD2 matches at 13 bases. Germline V gene lookup returns CDR1 SGHVS and CDR2 FQNEAQ. The trim removed 5 bases at V and 10 bases at J, leaving 11 bases unmatched. The CDR3 covers 16 residues. The CDR3 here is CASSAGTSGKSGEQFF. The DNA of the CDR3 is TGTGCCAGCAGCGCCGGGACTAGCGGGAAGTCGGGAGAGCAGTTCTTC. Full variable domain (outside the CDR3, taken from reference TRBV7-8 and TRBJ2-1): GAGVSQSPRYKVAKRGQDVALRCDPISGHVSLFWYQQALGQGPEFLTYFQNEAQLDKSGLPSDRFFAERPEGSVSTLKIQRTQQEDSAVYLCASSAGTSGKSGEQFFGPGTRLTVL.

Here the CDR3 DNA reads TGCAGCGCGGGACTAGCGGGAGCCAGAGATACGCAGTATTTT. It codes for CSAGLAGARDTQYF. The gene calls are TRBV29-1 and TRBJ2-3, with 14 bases fitting TRBD2. V shed 7 bases, J shed 5 bases, and the junction held 5 bases outside the gene matches. CDR1 is SQVTM, CDR2 ANQGSEA, per germline. The CDR3 sequence is 14 residues long.

This clone was recorded a few times. The chain employs TRBV5-6 and TRBJ2-3; D ambiguous. CDR3 length: 16 amino acids. CDR1 and CDR2 from the germline V gene are SGHDT and YYEEEE. Trimming took off 4 bases at V and 4 bases at J, with 19 bases between the two ends. DNA of the CDR3: TGTGCCAGCAGCGGAGCTCCCGGACGGGCGGCAGATACGCAGTATTTT. This gives the protein CASSGAPGRAADTQYF. The complete variable domain, with remaining parts taken from reference TRBV5-6 and TRBJ2-3, reads DAGVTQSPTHLIKTRGQQVTLRCSPKSGHDTVSWYQQALGQGPQFIFQYYEEEERQRGNFPDRFSGHQFPNYSSELNVNALLLGDSALYLCASSGAPGRAADTQYFGPGTRLTVL.

CDR3 amino acids: CASRIQGKNTEAFF. In DNA, the CDR3 is TGTGCCAGTAGGATACAGGGCAAGAACACTGAAGCTTTCTTT. The chain recombines TRBV19 with TRBJ1-1, with a tentative D call TRBD1 (6 bases). This CDR3 spans 14 amino acids. V was clipped by 6 bases and J by 1 base, with 12 bases between them. Germline V gives CDR1 LNHDA, CDR2 SQIVND (reference sequence).

The chain joins TRBV30 to TRBJ2-5; no firm D call. Germline loops: CDR1 GTSNPN, CDR2 SVGIG (reference sequence). The CDR3 spans 13 residues. V lost 8 bases to trimming and J lost 4 bases, with 17 bases between them. CDR3 DNA sequence: TGTGCCGGCATGCGACCCCTCTTAGAGACCCAGTACTTC. Translation gives CAGMRPLLETQYF. The full variable domain, completed using reference TRBV30 and TRBJ2-5, is SQTIHQWPATLVQPVGSPLSLECTVEGTSNPNLYWYRQAAGRGLQLLFYSVGIGQISSEVPQNLSASRPQDRQFILSSKKLLLSDSGFYLCAGMRPLLETQYFGPGTRLLVL.

The chain recombines TRBV7-2 with TRBJ1-2, with D possibly TRBD1 on 5 matching bases. The CDR3 contains 13 residues. The V end was cut by 6 bases, the J end by 4 bases, with 12 bases between. Germline V CDR1 and CDR2: SGHTA, FQGNSA. CDR3: CASSTGTVYGYTF. The CDR3 nucleotides are TGTGCCAGCAGTACCGGGACGGTCTATGGCTACACCTTC.

The J gene is TRBJ2-1, the V gene TRBV30; no definite D call. Germline V gene lookup returns CDR1 GTSNPN and CDR2 SVGIG (reference sequence). Trimming removed 7 bases from V and 5 bases from J, with 18 bases in between. The CDR3 has 14 residues. Here the CDR3 reads CAFPKFGIDNEQFF. The CDR3 nucleotides read TGTGCCTTCCCTAAATTTGGGATCGACAATGAGCAGTTCTTC.

This chain uses TRBV29-1 with TRBJ1-1, with TRBD1 as a possible D gene (6 bases). Germline values: CDR1 SQVTM, CDR2 ANQGSEA. This CDR3 is 14 amino acids long. The V and J ends lost 1 base and 4 bases respectively, with 13 bases between them. CDR3 protein: CSVEVIIGGTEAFF. DNA of the CDR3: TGCAGCGTTGAAGTCATTATAGGGGGCACTGAAGCTTTCTTT.

In the case of this clone: An end of the junction does not agree with germline; a read error may underlie this. The V gene is TRBV27, the J gene TRBJ2-7, with 7 positions matching TRBD2. The germline gives CDR1 MNHEY, CDR2 SMNVEV (reference sequence). This CDR3 region has 16 residues. The CDR3 DNA is TGTGCCAGCAGTTTAACCTGGGGGGGAGCCTCCCACGAGCAGTACTTC. Protein product: CASSLTWGGASHEQYF.

This chain links TRBV30 with TRBJ2-7; no clear D gene. Trimming shortened V by 2 bases and J by 3 bases, and 5 bases separated the two germline ends. The CDR3 is made up of 11 amino acids. Germline V lookup: CDR1 GTSNPN, CDR2 SVGIG (reference sequence). CDR3 nucleotides: TGTGCCTGGAGTTCCGGCTACGAGCAGTACTTC. Protein: CAWSSGYEQYF.

The chain is built from TRBV29-1 and TRBJ2-7, with D possibly matching TRBD2 (5 bases). This CDR3 has 12 residues. Trimming pared 3 bases from V and 5 bases from J, leaving 11 bases between. In germline, CDR1 is SQVTM, CDR2 ANQGSEA. The CDR3 loop reads CSVDSPGDEQYF. CDR3 DNA sequence: TGCAGCGTTGACAGTCCCGGGGACGAGCAGTACTTC.

The CDR3 DNA reads as TGTGCCAGTAATAGTCCGGGACAAAGGCGGGTGCAGTACTTC. The encoded protein is CASNSPGQRRVQYF. The genes are TRBV19 and TRBJ2-7, with a possible D match to TRBD1 (6 bases). This CDR3 comprises 14 residues. The V gene's germline CDR1 is LNHDA and CDR2 SQIVND (reference sequence). The V gene lost 7 bases and the J gene lost 9 bases, with 22 bases spanning the gap.

This clone was observed a few times. The V gene is TRBV29-1, the J gene TRBJ2-3, with 7 nucleotides matching TRBD2. CDR3 length equals 9 residues. Losses at the gene ends were 6 bases for V and 13 bases for J; bases not matched to a gene: 4. The germline V gene encodes CDR1 SQVTM and CDR2 ANQGSEA. The CDR3 here is CSVGGREYF. DNA for the CDR3: TGCAGCGTGGGCGGGAGAGAGTATTTT.

The V call is TRBV4-1, the J call TRBJ1-2; D remains unclear. Germline V lookup: CDR1 MGHRA, CDR2 YSYEKL. Between the trimmed V and J ends, which lost 4 bases and 4 bases, there was a span of 16 bases. This CDR3 region has 15 residues. The CDR3 region has the DNA TGCGCCAGCAGCCTCACTCCCACGGGTGGCTATGGCTACACCTTC. Translating gives CASSLTPTGGYGYTF.